A selection of T cell receptor beta chains follows, all from one sample in a study of shared clonotypes between healthy human individuals. The data were produced by immunoSEQ multiplex PCR, yet TCRdb's version contains in-frame clones alone and is incomplete. This table has roughly 890,000 clones, 80% to 95% appearing once. Sequencing input: naive CD8+ T cells sorted from blood. The receptors were sampled from a man between 25 and 39 years old in good health. The CDR3 runs from the conserved cysteine through the conserved F or W. The D gene is left open where the match is weak. Expanded clones are given a class, and other clones once, few, many or no size at all.

v_gene	abundance	j_gene	d_gene	CDR3nt	CDR3aa
TRBV7-9	-	TRBJ2-7	-	TGTGCCAGCAGCTCCGGTGAGGGCTACCAAGCCTACGAGCAGTACTTC	CASSSGEGYQAYEQYF
TRBV10-3	-	TRBJ1-2	-	TGTGCCATCAGTGAGTCAGGGTATGGCTACACCTTC	CAISESGYGYTF
TRBV4-3	-	TRBJ2-7	-	TGCGCCAGCAGCCAATGGAGGGGGGACGAGCAGTACTTC	CASSQWRGDEQYF
TRBV11-2	-	TRBJ2-7	-	TGTGCCAGCAGCTTAGCCGCGGGCGAGCAGTACTTC	CASSLAAGEQYF
TRBV27	-	TRBJ1-5	-	TGTGCCAGCAGTCCCATTGGGGGCAGCTATAATCAGCCCCAGCATTTT	CASSPIGGSYNQPQHF
TRBV9	-	TRBJ2-3	-	TGTGCCAGCAACGTGCGGGCTAGCACAGATACGCAGTATTTT	CASNVRASTDTQYF
TRBV6-5	-	TRBJ1-1	TRBD1	TGTGCCAGCAGCGCCGACAGGGGGCTAAGTATTGAAGCTTTCTTT	CASSADRGLSIEAFF
TRBV7-9	-	TRBJ2-5	TRBD2	TGTGCCAGCAGCTTAGCGGGACTAGCGGGAGGACCGTACCAAGAGACCCAGTACTTC	CASSLAGLAGGPYQETQYF
TRBV7-6	-	TRBJ2-7	-	TGTGCCAGCAGCTTAGATGCGAGGGGTACCCCTAGCGAGCAGTACTTC	CASSLDARGTPSEQYF
TRBV7-8	-	TRBJ2-7	-	TGTGCCAGCAGCTTGTCGGAGACCTACGAGCAGTACTTC	CASSLSETYEQYF
TRBV7-9	-	TRBJ2-3	TRBD2	TGTGCCAGCAGCTTAGCTCGACTAGCGGGGGACACAGATACGCAGTATTTT	CASSLARLAGDTDTQYF
TRBV4-2	-	TRBJ2-1	TRBD2	TGTGCCAGCAGCCGAGGGGGGACTAGCGGGAAAAGGACGTTCTTC	CASSRGGTSGKRTFF
TRBV5-5	-	TRBJ2-7	TRBD1	TGTGCCAGCAGCTACAAAGACAGGGGCGCCTACGAGCAGTACTTC	CASSYKDRGAYEQYF
TRBV23-1	-	TRBJ1-1	-	TGCGCCAGCAGTCTATCCAGGGGAATTACTGAAGCTTTCTTT	CASSLSRGITEAFF
TRBV7-9	once	TRBJ2-1	-	TGTGCCAGCAGCCCCGTCGACAACTCCTACAATGAGCAGTTCTTC	CASSPVDNSYNEQFF
TRBV27	once	TRBJ2-7	TRBD2	TGTGCCAGCAGTCCACTAGCGGGAGAGTACCACGAGCAGTACTTC	CASSPLAGEYHEQYF
TRBV25-1	-	TRBJ1-5	-	TGTGCCAGCAGTGAATCTCGGACAGGCAATCAGCCCCAGCATTTT	CASSESRTGNQPQHF